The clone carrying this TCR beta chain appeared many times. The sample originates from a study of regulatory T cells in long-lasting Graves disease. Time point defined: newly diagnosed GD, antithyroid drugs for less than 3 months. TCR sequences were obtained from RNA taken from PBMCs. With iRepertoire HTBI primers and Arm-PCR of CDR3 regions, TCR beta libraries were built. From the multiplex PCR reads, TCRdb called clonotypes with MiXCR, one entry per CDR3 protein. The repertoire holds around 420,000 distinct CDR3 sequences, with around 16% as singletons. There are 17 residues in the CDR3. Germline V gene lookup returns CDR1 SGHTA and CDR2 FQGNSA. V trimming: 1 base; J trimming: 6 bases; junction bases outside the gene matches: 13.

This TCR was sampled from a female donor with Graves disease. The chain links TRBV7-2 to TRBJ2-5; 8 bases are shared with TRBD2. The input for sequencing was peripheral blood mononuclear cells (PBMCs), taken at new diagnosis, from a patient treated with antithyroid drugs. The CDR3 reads CASSLDSSGGARKTQYF. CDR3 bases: TGTGCCAGCAGCTTAGACTCCTCCGGGGGGGCCAGGAAGACCCAGTACTTC.